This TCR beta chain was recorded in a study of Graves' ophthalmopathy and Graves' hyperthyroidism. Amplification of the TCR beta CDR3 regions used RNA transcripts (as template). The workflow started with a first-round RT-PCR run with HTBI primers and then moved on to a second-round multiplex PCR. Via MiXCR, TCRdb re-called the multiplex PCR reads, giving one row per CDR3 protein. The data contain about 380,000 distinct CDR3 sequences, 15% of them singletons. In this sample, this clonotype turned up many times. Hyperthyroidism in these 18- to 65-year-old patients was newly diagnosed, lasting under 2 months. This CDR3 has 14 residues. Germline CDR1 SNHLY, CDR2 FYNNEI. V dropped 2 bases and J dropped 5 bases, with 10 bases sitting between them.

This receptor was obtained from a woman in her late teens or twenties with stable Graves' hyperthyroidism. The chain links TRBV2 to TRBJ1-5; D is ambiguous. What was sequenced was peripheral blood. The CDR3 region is CASSESGHYQPQHF. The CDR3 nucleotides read TGTGCCAGCAGTGAATCTGGGCACTATCAGCCCCAGCATTTT.